This TCR beta chain was obtained from a study of blood T cell repertoires in COVID-19. With 2 bases removed from V and 4 bases from J, the gap between germline ends came to 14 bases. Per germline, CDR1 SNHLY and CDR2 FYNNEI. The CDR3 is 15 residues long. In the authors' methods: Amplification with reference gene primers provided the estimates of nucleated cell counts. Sequencing was performed with immunoSEQ multiplex PCR; in TCRdb, only in-frame clones are kept and a portion is missing. The D gene and trimming were derived from the DNA, and the V and J assignments and clone size from that table. Of some 41,000 clones detected, 83% appear once; the ten largest clones hold roughly 8.2%. This clone was observed once.

This receptor was taken from a man of 80 years or more in a cohort sampled during active COVID-19. Material: peripheral blood. The V call is TRBV2, the J call TRBJ1-2, with D uncertain. CDR3 region: CASSELNSPPYGYTF. CDR3 nucleotides: TGTGCCAGCAGTGAATTGAACAGTCCTCCCTATGGCTACACCTTC.